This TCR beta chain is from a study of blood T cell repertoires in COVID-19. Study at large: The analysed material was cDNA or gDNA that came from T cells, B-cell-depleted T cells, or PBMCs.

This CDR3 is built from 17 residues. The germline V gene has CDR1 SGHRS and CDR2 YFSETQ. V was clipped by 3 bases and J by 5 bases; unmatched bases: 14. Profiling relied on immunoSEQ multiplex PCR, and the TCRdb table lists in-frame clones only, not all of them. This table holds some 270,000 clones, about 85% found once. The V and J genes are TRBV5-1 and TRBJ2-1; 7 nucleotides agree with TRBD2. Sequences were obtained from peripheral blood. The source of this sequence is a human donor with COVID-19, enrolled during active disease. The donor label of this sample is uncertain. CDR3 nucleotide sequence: TGCGCCAGCAGCTCTCAGAGCGGGACCCAGCCTAACAATGAGCAGTTCTTC. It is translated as CASSSQSGTQPNNEQFF.